These 29 T cell receptor beta chains originate from one sample sequenced in a study of blood T cell repertoires in COVID-19 (TCRdb year 2020). The library was made by the immunoSEQ multiplex PCR assay. The table comes from immuneACCESS by way of TCRdb, which keeps in-frame sequences with V and J called. Part of the clones is missing from these tables; in studies checked, under half for an unresolved V gene and the rest for unknown reasons. This sample is represented by 150,000 or so clones; about 87% of them were singletons. The top ten hold around a quarter of the sample. Input material: peripheral blood. The receptors stem from a man in his sixties with acute or convalescent COVID-19.

The chain employs TRBV20-1 and TRBJ2-3, with D uncertain. Trimming pared 6 bases from V and 4 bases from J, leaving 8 bases between. CDR1 is DFQATT and CDR2 is SNEGSKA in the germline V gene (reference sequence). The length of the CDR3 is 11 residues. The CDR3 sequence: CSARRSDTQYF. The CDR3 region has the DNA TGCAGTGCCCGCAGGTCAGATACGCAGTATTTT.

This chain links TRBV9 with TRBJ1-3; a possible D gene is TRBD1 (5 bases). Trimming took 3 bases from V and 11 from J, leaving 12 bases between them. This CDR3 has 12 residues. CDR1 and CDR2 (germline): SGDLS, YYNGEE. The CDR3 protein is CASSASQGPIYF. DNA of the CDR3: TGTGCCAGCAGCGCCAGCCAGGGCCCCATATATTTT.

The V call is TRBV27, the J call TRBJ2-5, with 10 positions matching TRBD2. Germline lookup yields CDR1 MNHEY and CDR2 SMNVEV (reference sequence). The CDR3 has 15 residues. The junction had 2 bases not matched to a gene; V was cut back by 0 bases and J by 4 bases. CDR3 loop: CASSLSVAGGETQYF. The CDR3 DNA sequence: TGTGCCAGCAGTTTATCGGTAGCGGGGGGAGAGACCCAGTACTTC.

V gene TRBV29-1 combines with J gene TRBJ1-1, with D tentatively TRBD1 (5 bases). Germline V lookup: CDR1 SQVTM, CDR2 ANQGSEA. The V and J ends lost 5 bases and 4 bases respectively, with 14 bases between them. This CDR3 contains 13 residues. The CDR3 is CSVQTGAVTEAFF. CDR3 in DNA: TGCAGCGTTCAGACTGGGGCGGTCACTGAAGCTTTCTTT.

The genes are TRBV10-3 and TRBJ1-6, with 8 bases matching TRBD1. Trimming at V came to 11 bases and at J to 5 bases, leaving 5 bases not matched to a gene. The germline gives CDR1 ENHRY, CDR2 SYGVKD. The CDR3 loop spans 13 amino acids. DNA of the CDR3: TGTGCCTGCGGACAGGGCAATAATTCACCCCTCCACTTT. Its protein is CACGQGNNSPLHF.

This chain connects TRBV5-6 to TRBJ2-3; D is unresolved. The CDR3 contains 14 residues. Trimming left V 0 bases short and J 0 bases short, with 5 bases between. Germline V gives CDR1 SGHDT, CDR2 YYEEEE. CDR3 in DNA: TGTGCCAGCAGCTTGGGGCAGAGCACAGATACGCAGTATTTT. As protein: CASSLGQSTDTQYF.

For the CDR3, the DNA is TGTGCCAGCAGCTTGGGGCGTCTGTCTAATGAAAAACTGTTTTTT. It specifies CASSLGRLSNEKLFF. The chain couples TRBV11-3 to TRBJ1-4, with a possible D match to TRBD1 (5 bases). Trimming removed 3 bases at V and 3 bases at J, with 11 bases between. The germline gives CDR1 SGHNT, CDR2 YENEEA. CDR3 size: 15 residues.

This chain connects TRBV5-5 to TRBJ2-7, with 9 bases identical to TRBD1. Germline V gene sequence: CDR1 SGHKS, CDR2 YYEKEE (reference sequence). J was trimmed by 6 bases and V by 4 bases; bases with no gene match: 5. The CDR3 totals 13 residues. This CDR3 reads CASSGTGLLEQYF. The CDR3 nucleotides read TGTGCCAGCAGCGGGACAGGGCTTCTCGAGCAGTACTTC. The variable domain in full, with the rest retrieved from reference TRBV5-5 and TRBJ2-7, is DAGVTQSPTHLIKTRGQQVTLRCSPISGHKSVSWYQQVLGQGPQFIFQYYEKEERGRGNFPDRFSARQFPNYSSELNVNALLLGDSALYLCASSGTGLLEQYFGPGTRLTVT.

The V call is TRBV24-1, the J call TRBJ1-5; D is undetermined. The germline V gene encodes CDR1 KGHDR and CDR2 SFDVKD. The length of the CDR3 is 12 residues. The V and J ends lost 4 bases and 5 bases respectively, with 5 bases between them. The CDR3 coding sequence is TGTGCCACCAGTGACCCCGATCAGCCCCAGCATTTT. Protein sequence: CATSDPDQPQHF.

The V gene is TRBV20-1, the J gene TRBJ1-3; perhaps TRBD1 as D (6 bases). The CDR3 spans 16 residues. The germline V gene has CDR1 DFQATT and CDR2 SNEGSKA (reference sequence). V lost 3 bases, J lost 3 bases, and 18 bases lay in between. The CDR3 protein is CSASGVGHRDGNTIYF. CDR3 DNA: TGCAGTGCTAGTGGGGTGGGACACAGGGATGGAAACACCATATATTTT.

The chain links TRBV6-5 to TRBJ2-1; 13 nucleotides line up with TRBD2. V was pared by 8 bases and J by 9 bases, with 10 bases of the junction left unmatched. The CDR3 extends over 15 amino acids. CDR1 MNHEY and CDR2 SVGAGI come from the germline V gene. The CDR3 protein is CASRGLAGVSGEQFF. CDR3 nucleotides: TGTGCCAGCCGCGGACTAGCGGGAGTCAGTGGTGAGCAGTTCTTC.

This rearrangement joins TRBV25-1 to TRBJ1-6; D may be TRBD1 (5 bases). CDR1 is MGHDK and CDR2 is SYGVNS in the germline V gene. The V end lost 3 bases, the J end lost 0 bases, and 12 bases lay between the germline ends. The CDR3 has 17 residues. Here the CDR3 DNA reads TGTGCCAGCAGTGACAGGGTAACCTCCTCCTATAATTCACCCCTCCACTTT. It encodes CASSDRVTSSYNSPLHF.

The chain joins TRBV6-5 to TRBJ2-7; D is uncertain. Germline CDR1 MNHEY, CDR2 SVGAGI. This CDR3 is 13 amino acids long. V lost 2 bases to trimming and J lost 3 bases, with 8 bases between them. The CDR3 loop is CASSYGEDYEQYF. In DNA, the CDR3 is TGTGCCAGCAGTTACGGAGAAGACTACGAGCAGTACTTC.

The J gene is TRBJ1-1, the V gene TRBV5-1; perhaps TRBD1 as D (6 bases). Trimming removed 1 base at V and 3 bases at J, with 10 bases between. CDR3 length equals 14 residues. Germline CDR1 is SGHRS and CDR2 is YFSETQ. CDR3 region: CASSLLRQDTEAFF. The CDR3 region has the DNA TGCGCCAGCAGCTTGCTCCGACAGGACACTGAAGCTTTCTTT.

V gene TRBV13 combines with J gene TRBJ2-3, with TRBD1 matching over 8 bases. J gave up 7 bases and V 5 bases, and 5 bases lay outside the gene matches. The CDR3 is 13 residues long. Germline assignment: CDR1 PRHDT and CDR2 FYEKMQ (reference sequence). The CDR3 reads CASSRGQANTQYF. The CDR3 DNA sequence: TGTGCCAGCAGCCGGGGACAGGCGAATACGCAGTATTTT.

This chain joins TRBV30 and TRBJ1-1; a weak D match, TRBD1 (5 bases). The CDR3 spans 11 residues. Trimming took off 5 bases at V and 6 bases at J, with 10 bases between the two ends. Germline V gene sequence: CDR1 GTSNPN, CDR2 SVGIG (reference sequence). CDR3 residues: CAWGGGAEAFF. CDR3 in DNA: TGTGCCTGGGGCGGGGGGGCTGAAGCTTTCTTT.

The genes are TRBV24-1 and TRBJ1-2, with 7 bases lining up with TRBD1. The CDR3 loop spans 16 amino acids. CDR1 and CDR2 (germline): KGHDR, SFDVKD. Losses at the gene ends were 3 bases for V and 5 bases for J; bases not matched to a gene: 11. The CDR3 protein is CATSDPGRQGGYGYTF. The CDR3 bases are TGTGCCACCAGTGATCCTGGTCGACAGGGAGGATATGGCTACACCTTC.

The CDR3 sequence: CASTTGVGETQYF. In DNA, the CDR3 is TGTGCCAGCACGACAGGGGTAGGAGAGACCCAGTACTTC. This chain uses TRBV10-3 with TRBJ2-5, with 8 nucleotides matching TRBD1. V lost 10 bases and J lost 4; bases outside the gene matches: 8. This CDR3 has 13 amino acids. CDR1 and CDR2 from the germline V gene are ENHRY and SYGVKD.

CDR3 loop: CASSGTSTEAFF. The CDR3 DNA reads TGTGCCAGTAGCGGGACAAGCACTGAAGCTTTCTTT. The chain recombines TRBV3-1 (or the pseudogene TRBV3-2) with TRBJ1-1, with D possibly being TRBD1 (6 bases). Germline V gives CDR1 LGHDT, CDR2 YNNKEL (reference sequence). This CDR3 spans 12 amino acids. V was clipped by 9 bases and J by 4 bases, with 12 bases between them.

The J gene is TRBJ1-6, the V gene TRBV2; D is unclear. CDR1 is SNHLY, CDR2 FYNNEI, per germline. The CDR3 totals 15 residues. The V end was cut by 6 bases, the J end by 6 bases, with 15 bases between. The DNA of the CDR3 is TGTGCCAGCAGCGCCACAGATTCCCCTAATTCACCCCTCCACTTT. Protein product: CASSATDSPNSPLHF.

The rearrangement links TRBV10-1 to TRBJ1-2; 8 bases fit TRBD1. Germline V lookup: CDR1 WNHNN, CDR2 SYGVQD (reference sequence). The CDR3 is 17 residues long. Trimming removed 1 base from V and 7 bases from J; junction bases left unmatched: 14. The CDR3 sequence is CASSEFRLGQVFFGYTF. As DNA, the CDR3 is TGCGCCAGCAGTGAGTTCCGCCTGGGACAGGTATTTTTTGGCTACACCTTC.

As for this clone: The sample holds other DNA sequences that translate to the same CDR3. The chain recombines TRBV11-3 with TRBJ1-1; unclear D gene. Trimming shortened V by 1 base and J by 5 bases, and 8 bases separated the two germline ends. The CDR3 length is 13 residues. Germline CDR1 is SGHNT and CDR2 is YENEEA. The CDR3 reads CASSLVGGTEAFF. The CDR3 nucleotides read TGTGCCAGCAGCTTAGTGGGAGGAACTGAAGCTTTCTTT.

This sequence joins TRBV27 and TRBJ2-5; 13 bases map to TRBD2. From germline, CDR1 is MNHEY and CDR2 SMNVEV (reference sequence). Trimming took 5 bases from V and 3 from J; bases not matched to a gene: 6. The CDR3 is made up of 16 amino acids. The CDR3 DNA is TGTGCCAGCAGTCCAGGAGGACTAGCGGGGGAAGAGACCCAGTACTTC. Residues: CASSPGGLAGEETQYF.

This chain links TRBV19 with TRBJ1-6, with 10 bases identical to TRBD1. CDR1 and CDR2 (germline): LNHDA, SQIVND (reference sequence). V lost 5 bases to trimming and J lost 8 bases; unmatched junction nucleotides: 9. This CDR3 has 16 residues. CDR3 DNA: TGTGCCAGTAGTCCGCGACAGGGGGCTAGGGATTCACCCCTCCACTTT. It is translated as CASSPRQGARDSPLHF.

This chain joins TRBV7-8 and TRBJ1-2, with TRBD1 identical over 8 bases. Trimming removed 5 bases from V and 0 bases from J; junction bases left unmatched: 11. Germline assignment: CDR1 SGHVS and CDR2 FQNEAQ. This CDR3 contains 17 residues. CDR3 amino acids: CASSRISRDRSNYGYTF. In nucleotides, the CDR3 is TGTGCCAGCAGCCGCATCAGCCGGGACAGGTCTAACTATGGCTACACCTTC.

This rearrangement joins TRBV2 to TRBJ2-1; D might be TRBD2 (6 bases). Germline V CDR1 and CDR2: SNHLY, FYNNEI. Trimming removed 3 bases from V and 12 bases from J, with 9 bases in between. The CDR3 consists of 11 residues. The CDR3 nucleotides read TGTGCCAGCAGTGAGGAGGGTGGGCAGTTCTTC. Protein: CASSEEGGQFF. Looking up the rest from reference TRBV2 and TRBJ2-1 gives the full variable domain: EPEVTQTPSHQVTQMGQEVILRCVPISNHLYFYWYRQILGQKVEFLVSFYNNEISEKSEIFDDQFSVERPDGSNFTLKIRSTKLEDSAMYFCASSEEGGQFFGPGTRLTVL.

This rearrangement joins TRBV11-2 to TRBJ2-4; 7 bases are shared with TRBD1. The germline V gene encodes CDR1 SGHAT and CDR2 FQNNGV. The CDR3 consists of 14 residues. Trimming took 5 bases from V and 9 from J; bases not matched to a gene: 10. The CDR3 here is CASSPRQGYSIQYF. Here the CDR3 DNA reads TGTGCCAGCAGCCCCCGACAGGGCTATAGCATTCAGTACTTC.

The rearrangement joins TRBV11-2 to TRBJ1-2; D perhaps matches TRBD1 (6 bases). Per germline, CDR1 SGHAT and CDR2 FQNNGV. There are 16 residues in the CDR3. V was cut by 1 base and J by 0 bases, with 12 bases left in between. CDR3 nucleotides: TGTGCCAGCAGCTTAGGAACAGGGAAGGCTAACTATGGCTACACCTTC. Translated: CASSLGTGKANYGYTF.

The rearrangement uses TRBV7-9 and TRBJ1-1; unclear D gene. The germline CDR1 and CDR2 sequences are SEHNR and FQNEAQ (reference sequence). This CDR3 has 15 residues. V shed 5 bases and J shed 0 bases, with 13 bases lying between them. The CDR3 DNA reads as TGTGCCAGCAGCCCCCCCGGACTGCTGAACACTGAAGCTTTCTTT. Protein product: CASSPPGLLNTEAFF.